Presented here are 15 T cell receptor beta chains from one specimen sequenced in a study of neurological immune-mediated disorders. TCRdb ran MiXCR on the 5' RACE reads and lists one entry per CDR3 protein. The table includes about 59,000 distinct CDR3 sequences, 24% detected once. Time point in this sample: technical triplicate 2. Sequenced material: PBMCs. Receptors were obtained from a man between 60 and 75 years old with HTLV-1-associated myelopathy (HAM/TSP).

This clonotype came up many times. V is TRBV29-1 and J is TRBJ2-1; D gene uncertain. Germline lookup yields CDR1 SQVTM and CDR2 ANQGSEA. The CDR3 has 12 amino acids. V was pared by 6 bases and J by 7 bases, with 13 bases between. The CDR3 here is CSVGQVGNEQFF. The CDR3 DNA is TGCAGCGTCGGGCAAGTGGGTAATGAGCAGTTCTTC.

This clonotype was recorded many times. This chain uses TRBV24-1 with TRBJ2-7; the D gene is possibly TRBD1 (6 bases). The CDR3 extends over 15 amino acids. V shed 4 bases and J shed 2 bases, with 14 bases lying between them. In germline, CDR1 is KGHDR, CDR2 SFDVKD. CDR3 residues: CATSDPQQGTYEQYF. In nucleotides, the CDR3 is TGTGCCACCAGTGACCCACAGCAGGGGACCTACGAGCAGTACTTC.

CDR3 residues: CSAEPGTSRDNEQFF. The CDR3 DNA reads as TGCAGTGCTGAGCCCGGGACTAGTAGGGACAATGAGCAGTTCTTC. V and J are TRBV20-1 and TRBJ2-1; TRBD2 matches at 8 bases. Germline V gives CDR1 DFQATT, CDR2 SNEGSKA (reference sequence). The V and J ends lost 5 bases and 5 bases, in that order; junction bases with no gene match: 11. The CDR3 has 15 amino acids.

On this clonotype: A read error is possible here, since a much larger clone lies one base away. The chain recombines TRBV3-1 with TRBJ1-5, with D perhaps TRBD1 (5 bases). The CDR3 loop spans 15 amino acids. Per the germline V gene, CDR1 is LGHDT and CDR2 is YNNKEL (reference sequence). V lost 0 bases and J 3 bases, leaving 9 bases between the germline ends. The CDR3 sequence: CASSQDQQANQPQHF. The CDR3 nucleotides read TGTGCCAGCAGCCAAGATCAACAGGCCAATCAGCCCCAGCATTTT. Drawing the rest from reference TRBV3-1 and TRBJ1-5, the complete variable domain is DTAVSQTPKYLVTQMGNDKSIKCEQNLGHDTMYWYKQDSKKFLKIMFSYNNKELIINETVPNRFSPKSPDKAHLNLHINSLELGDSAVYFCASSQDQQANQPQHFGDGTRLSIL.

The sample holds many counts of this clonotype. The J gene is TRBJ2-2, the V gene TRBV29-1; D might be TRBD1 (6 bases). The germline V and J ends were trimmed by 2 bases and 1 base, with 11 bases remaining between them. The germline V gene has CDR1 SQVTM and CDR2 ANQGSEA. The CDR3 is made up of 15 amino acids. The CDR3 coding sequence is TGCAGCGTTGAACCGATACAGGGGAACACCGGGGAGCTGTTTTTT. Its translation: CSVEPIQGNTGELFF.

The chain couples TRBV29-1 to TRBJ2-2; D gene ambiguous. With 1 base removed from V and 6 bases from J, the gap between germline ends came to 15 bases. CDR1 is SQVTM, CDR2 ANQGSEA, per germline. This CDR3 is built from 15 residues. CDR3 in amino acids: CSVEGARVLAGELFF. CDR3 sequence (DNA): TGCAGCGTTGAAGGGGCAAGGGTCTTGGCCGGGGAGCTGTTTTTT.

The sample holds many counts of this clonotype. V gene TRBV5-4 combines with J gene TRBJ2-1; 11 bases agree with TRBD2. Losses at the gene ends were 0 bases for V and 7 bases for J; bases not matched to a gene: 9. The germline CDR1 and CDR2 sequences are SGHNT and YYREEE (reference sequence). The length of the CDR3 is 17 residues. The CDR3 reads CASSLVVLASGRNEQFF. In DNA, the CDR3 is TGTGCCAGCAGCTTGGTCGTACTGGCTAGCGGGAGGAATGAGCAGTTCTTC.

Only one count was recorded for this clonotype. One base away lies a much larger clone, so this may be a sequencing read error. The chain is built from TRBV5-5 and TRBJ2-2; 9 bases match TRBD1. The CDR3 covers 15 residues. In germline, CDR1 is SGHKS, CDR2 YYEKEE (reference sequence). The CDR3 sequence is CARSLGQGDTGELFF. The DNA of the CDR3 is TGCGCCAGAAGCTTGGGACAGGGAGACACCGGGGAGCTGTTTTTT.

This clonotype was seen many times. The chain uses TRBV10-3 and TRBJ2-7, with TRBD2 identical over 11 bases. The junction had 5 bases not matched to a gene; V was cut back by 4 bases and J by 9 bases. Germline assignment: CDR1 ENHRY and CDR2 SYGVKD. This CDR3 is 13 amino acids long. The CDR3 DNA is TGTGCCATCAGTGGACTAGCGGGGAAAGGGCAGTACTTC. Translating gives CAISGLAGKGQYF.

The V call is TRBV4-1, the J call TRBJ1-4, with 9 positions matching TRBD1. The ends lost 3 bases at V and 9 bases at J; junction bases unmatched: 5. The CDR3 sequence is 14 residues long. Germline V lookup: CDR1 MGHRA, CDR2 YSYEKL. The CDR3 is CASSQGQGEKKLFF. The CDR3 DNA follows: TGCGCCAGCAGCCAGGGACAGGGTGAGAAAAAACTGTTTTTT.

This clonotype was counted many times. The chain recombines TRBV5-1 with TRBJ2-1; 10 bases are a match to TRBD2. Trimming took 3 bases from V and 8 from J; bases not matched to a gene: 8. The CDR3 is 15 amino acids. Germline CDR1 reads SGHRS; CDR2 reads YFSETQ. CDR3 in DNA: TGCGCCAGCAGCTCCGCTAGCGGGAGTATCGATGAGCAGTTCTTC. This sequence encodes CASSSASGSIDEQFF. Drawing the rest from reference TRBV5-1 and TRBJ2-1, the complete variable domain is KAGVTQTPRYLIKTRGQQVTLSCSPISGHRSVSWYQQTPGQGLQFLFEYFSETQRNKGNFPGRFSGRQFSNSRSEMNVSTLELGDSALYLCASSSASGSIDEQFFGPGTRLTVL.

This clonotype came up many times. The chain uses TRBV5-4 and TRBJ2-5; D unresolved. Germline CDR1 reads SGHNT; CDR2 reads YYREEE (reference sequence). The CDR3 contains 16 residues. The V end was cut by 6 bases, the J end by 0 bases, with 18 bases between. Here the CDR3 reads CASTPGDPRNQETQYF. CDR3 nucleotides: TGTGCCAGCACCCCAGGTGACCCTCGTAACCAAGAGACCCAGTACTTC.

The chain carries TRBV5-1 and TRBJ1-4; the D gene is possibly TRBD1 (6 bases). Between the trimmed V and J ends, which lost 4 bases and 4 bases, there was a span of 11 bases. The length of the CDR3 is 14 residues. Germline CDR1 and CDR2: SGHRS and YFSETQ. As DNA, the CDR3 is TGCGCCAGCAGCCTGGGACAACTTAATGAAAAACTGTTTTTT. Translation gives CASSLGQLNEKLFF.

This clonotype was counted at least ten times. The chain couples TRBV27 to TRBJ2-1; 8 bases match TRBD1. The CDR3 extends over 15 amino acids. Trimming at V came to 3 bases and at J to 9 bases, leaving 10 bases not matched to a gene. Germline V gives CDR1 MNHEY, CDR2 SMNVEV (reference sequence). CDR3 protein: CASSFSSQGAGEQFF. In DNA form, the CDR3 reads TGTGCCAGCAGTTTCTCTTCTCAGGGGGCCGGTGAGCAGTTCTTC.

This clonotype was recorded only once. The rearrangement uses TRBV10-3 and TRBJ2-7; 7 bases match TRBD1. V gave up 4 bases and J gave up 5 bases; unmatched junction bases: 5. This CDR3 region has 13 residues. Germline CDR1 ENHRY, CDR2 SYGVKD. Written as DNA, the CDR3 is TGTGCCATCAGTGTAGAGGGGGCCCACGAGCAGTACTTC. Translation: CAISVEGAHEQYF.